This T cell receptor (beta chain) was captured in a study of blood T cell repertoires in COVID-19. In the study overall: Sample material is recorded as cDNA or gDNA derived from T cells, B-cell-depleted T cells, or PBMCs.

V lost 1 base, J lost 3 bases, and 6 bases stayed unmatched. The CDR3 runs 15 residues. CDR1 and CDR2 from the germline V gene are PRHDT and FYEKMQ (reference sequence). The repertoire was sequenced with immunoSEQ multiplex PCR; TCRdb's copy has only in-frame clones and lacks some. The sample carries 200,000 to 300,000 clones, 84% recorded once. What was sequenced was peripheral blood. The gene calls are TRBV13 and TRBJ2-7; TRBD2 aligns across 7 bases. The TCR was taken from a human donor in a cohort sampled during active COVID-19. CDR3 protein: CASSLEGGSSYEQYF. CDR3 DNA: TGTGCCAGCAGCTTAGAGGGCGGGAGCAGCTACGAGCAGTACTTC.